A single sample gave rise to the 18 T cell receptor beta chains below, sequenced in a study of T cells in Graves' hyperthyroidism and ophthalmopathy. RNA transcripts provided the source from which TCR beta CDR3 regions were amplified. The TCR CDR3 was amplified in a first-round RT-PCR using the HTBI primer set. One entry per CDR3 protein results from TCRdb running MiXCR on the multiplex PCR reads. The sample shows hundreds of thousands of distinct CDR3 sequences, roughly a sixth of them seen only once. Sequencing input: blood. The receptor set was obtained from a woman aged 50 to 60 with Graves' hyperthyroidism that later progressed to Graves' ophthalmopathy.

V is TRBV14 and J is TRBJ1-1; D perhaps matches TRBD1 (5 bases). CDR1 and CDR2 from the germline V gene are SGHDN and FVKESK. V was shortened by 0 bases and J by 4 bases, with 12 bases between the two germline ends. CDR3 size: 15 residues. CDR3 in DNA: TGTGCCAGCAGCCAAGATGCGGGGCATCCCACTGAAGCTTTCTTT. It codes for CASSQDAGHPTEAFF.

This clonotype has more than one count but fewer than ten. The chain couples TRBV9 to TRBJ2-2; D is unclear. The germline V gene has CDR1 SGDLS and CDR2 YYNGEE. CDR3 size: 15 residues. V was clipped by 3 bases and J by 2 bases, with 11 bases between them. The CDR3, as DNA: TGTGCCAGCAGCGCCAACTTTCCTAACACCGGGGAGCTGTTTTTT. This encodes CASSANFPNTGELFF.

The gene calls are TRBV19 and TRBJ1-4; no clear D. With 5 bases removed from V and 4 bases from J, the gap between germline ends came to 11 bases. CDR1 and CDR2 from the germline V gene are LNHDA and SQIVND (reference sequence). This CDR3 is 14 amino acids long. CDR3 sequence: CASSRGQSNEKLFF. The CDR3 coding sequence is TGTGCCAGTAGTCGGGGTCAGAGTAATGAAAAACTGTTTTTT.

Concerning this clonotype: A much larger clone is a single base away; this may be a read error. The rearrangement links TRBV5-1 to TRBJ1-1, with 8 bases aligning to TRBD1. CDR1 is SGHRS, CDR2 YFSETQ, per germline. Losses at the gene ends were 0 bases for V and 10 bases for J; bases not matched to a gene: 11. The CDR3 covers 15 residues. This CDR3 reads CASSLAWTGRSAAFF. Written as DNA, the CDR3 is TGCGCCAGCAGCTTGGCATGGACAGGGCGATCTGCAGCTTTCTTT. The whole variable domain, filled in from reference TRBV5-1 and TRBJ1-1, reads KAGVTQTPRYLIKTRGQQVTLSCSPISGHRSVSWYQQTPGQGLQFLFEYFSETQRNKGNFPGRFSGRQFSNSRSEMNVSTLELGDSALYLCASSLAWTGRSAAFFGQGTRLTVV.

V gene TRBV20-1 combines with J gene TRBJ2-5; 7 bases agree with TRBD1. V shed 3 bases and J 2 bases; nucleotides not matched to a gene: 3. This CDR3 is built from 13 residues. Germline CDR1 reads DFQATT; CDR2 reads SNEGSKA (reference sequence). The CDR3 sequence is CSASGTAQETQYF. In nucleotides, the CDR3 is TGCAGTGCTAGTGGGACAGCACAAGAGACCCAGTACTTC.

This clonotype was seen more than once but under ten times. The gene calls are TRBV14 and TRBJ2-1; either TRBD1 or TRBD2 may fit D (6 bases each). Deletions cut 2 bases from V and 2 bases from J, with 13 bases between. CDR1 is SGHDN, CDR2 FVKESK, per germline. The CDR3 is 16 amino acids. The CDR3 is CASSQLGGGTYNEQFF. In DNA, the CDR3 is TGTGCCAGCAGCCAACTAGGAGGGGGTACCTACAATGAGCAGTTCTTC.

The V gene is TRBV7-2, the J gene TRBJ1-1; TRBD1 might be the D (6 bases). CDR3 length equals 15 residues. V dropped 3 bases and J dropped 4 bases, with 15 bases sitting between them. Germline loops: CDR1 SGHTA, CDR2 FQGNSA. The CDR3 DNA reads as TGTGCCAGCAGCTTTGGTGGGGGGCCTAGCACTGAAGCTTTCTTT. Its protein product is CASSFGGGPSTEAFF. The full variable domain, its missing parts supplied by reference TRBV7-2 and TRBJ1-1, is GAGVSQSPSNKVTEKGKDVELRCDPISGHTALYWYRQSLGQGLEFLIYFQGNSAPDKSGLPSDRFSAERTGGSVSTLTIQRTQQEDSAVYLCASSFGGGPSTEAFFGQGTRLTVV.

The V and J genes are TRBV3-1 and TRBJ1-1; TRBD1 is a possible D gene (6 bases). CDR1 and CDR2 from the germline V gene are LGHDT and YNNKEL (reference sequence). The V gene lost 8 bases and the J gene lost 3 bases, with 16 bases spanning the gap. The CDR3 sequence is 14 residues long. Here the CDR3 DNA reads TGTGCCAGCGAAAGTGGGGGGGCGGACACTGAAGCTTTCTTT. This encodes CASESGGADTEAFF.

This rearrangement joins TRBV6-5 to TRBJ2-5, with 7 bases aligning to TRBD2. The CDR3 is made up of 17 amino acids. V lost 0 bases, J lost 4 bases, and 11 bases stayed unmatched. The germline CDR1 and CDR2 sequences are MNHEY and SVGAGI. As DNA, the CDR3 is TGTGCCAGCAGTTACTCGTCCGTTAGGGGCGGGGGAGAGACCCAGTACTTC. Amino acid sequence: CASSYSSVRGGGETQYF.

The V call is TRBV6-1, the J call TRBJ1-5; D call uncertain. Trimming cost V 7 bases and J 2 bases, with 15 bases left between them. Germline V gene lookup returns CDR1 MNHNS and CDR2 SASEGT. This CDR3 has 15 amino acids. For the CDR3, the DNA is TGTGCCAGCACCGTTCAACCCGGGGGCAATCAGCCCCAGCATTTT. Translation gives CASTVQPGGNQPQHF.

The J gene is TRBJ2-3, the V gene TRBV20-1; TRBD2 matches 14 bases. V lost 3 bases to trimming and J lost 8 bases; unmatched junction nucleotides: 7. The germline V gene encodes CDR1 DFQATT and CDR2 SNEGSKA (reference sequence). The length of the CDR3 is 15 residues. As DNA, the CDR3 is TGCAGTGCTAGTCGACTAGCGGGGGGGCGTCGTACGCAGTATTTT. Amino acid sequence: CSASRLAGGRRTQYF.

This clonotype was seen many times. The CDR3 bases are TGTGCCAGCAGCCCAGCAGGGGAGAGCAATCAGCCCCAGCATTTT. Protein sequence: CASSPAGESNQPQHF. The chain carries TRBV3-1 and TRBJ1-5, with D perhaps matching TRBD1 (6 bases). The V end lost 4 bases, the J end lost 1 base, and 11 bases lay between the germline ends. CDR1 LGHDT and CDR2 YNNKEL come from the germline V gene (reference sequence). CDR3 length: 15 residues.

This rearrangement joins TRBV5-1 to TRBJ2-1, with 11 bases matching TRBD2. Germline V gene data show CDR1 as SGHRS and CDR2 as YFSETQ. The CDR3 is 16 amino acids. Trimming at V came to 2 bases and at J to 5 bases, leaving 6 bases not matched to a gene. CDR3 residues: CASSLLAGAYNNEQFF. The CDR3 DNA reads TGCGCCAGCAGCTTACTAGCGGGGGCCTATAACAATGAGCAGTTCTTC.

This clonotype has more than one count but fewer than ten. The chain couples TRBV4-1 to TRBJ2-1; TRBD2 agrees at 9 bases. CDR1 and CDR2 (germline): MGHRA, YSYEKL. V was pared by 6 bases and J by 3 bases, with 9 bases of the junction left unmatched. This CDR3 is built from 16 residues. CDR3 bases: TGCGCCAGCAGATCCTCTAGCGGGGCGAACTACAATGAGCAGTTCTTC. Translation: CASRSSSGANYNEQFF.

The genes are TRBV4-1 and TRBJ1-1; D remains ambiguous. The germline V gene encodes CDR1 MGHRA and CDR2 YSYEKL. The CDR3 totals 17 residues. Trimming removed 6 bases at V and 0 bases at J, with 20 bases between. Here the CDR3 DNA reads TGCGCCAGCAGTTTACCCCTGCAGATTACCTTGAACACTGAAGCTTTCTTT. The encoded protein is CASSLPLQITLNTEAFF.

The chain carries TRBV4-1 and TRBJ2-5; D gene ambiguous. Germline V gene lookup returns CDR1 MGHRA and CDR2 YSYEKL. With 1 base removed from V and 5 bases from J, the gap between germline ends came to 8 bases. This CDR3 is 13 amino acids long. The CDR3 loop reads CASSQVAGETQYF. The CDR3 nucleotides read TGCGCCAGCAGCCAAGTGGCCGGGGAGACCCAGTACTTC.

This clonotype has just a few counts. The rearrangement joins TRBV30 to TRBJ2-7; possible D gene TRBD2, 5 bases. Trimming removed 4 bases from V and 4 bases from J, with 11 bases in between. The germline V gene encodes CDR1 GTSNPN and CDR2 SVGIG (reference sequence). The CDR3 totals 12 residues. The CDR3, as DNA: TGTGCCTGGACCCGGACTTCGTACGAGCAGTACTTC. Protein sequence: CAWTRTSYEQYF.

This clonotype was counted a few times. The chain couples TRBV4-1 to TRBJ2-1; D uncertain. Trimming took 1 base from V and 8 from J, leaving 9 bases between them. The CDR3 is 13 amino acids. Per germline, CDR1 MGHRA and CDR2 YSYEKL. The CDR3 coding sequence is TGCGCCAGCAGCCAAGGGGCGGCGTATGAGCAGTTCTTC. Translation gives CASSQGAAYEQFF.